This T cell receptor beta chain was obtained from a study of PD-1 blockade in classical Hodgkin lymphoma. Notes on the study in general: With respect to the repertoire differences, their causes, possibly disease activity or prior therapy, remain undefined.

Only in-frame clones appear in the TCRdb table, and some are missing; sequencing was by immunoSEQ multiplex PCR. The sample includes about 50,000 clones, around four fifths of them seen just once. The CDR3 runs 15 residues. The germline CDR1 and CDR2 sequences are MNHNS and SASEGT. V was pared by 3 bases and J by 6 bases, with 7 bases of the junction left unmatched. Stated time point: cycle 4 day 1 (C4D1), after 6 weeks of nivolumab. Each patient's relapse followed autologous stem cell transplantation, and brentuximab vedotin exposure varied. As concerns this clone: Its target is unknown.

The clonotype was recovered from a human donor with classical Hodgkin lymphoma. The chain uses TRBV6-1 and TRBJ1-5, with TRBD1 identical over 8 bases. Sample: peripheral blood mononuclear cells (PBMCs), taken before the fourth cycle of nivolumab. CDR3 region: CASSDQGAGGQPQHF. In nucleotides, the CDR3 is TGTGCCAGCAGTGATCAGGGGGCAGGCGGTCAGCCCCAGCATTTT.